This note documents a single T cell receptor beta chain sequence. Since a much larger clone is just one base distant, this may be a read error. Noted time point: newly diagnosed GD, antithyroid drugs for less than 3 months. The authors made the TCR library using RNA they extracted from PBMCs. Graves' disease diagnosis was established per American Thyroid Association guidelines. There are 14 residues in the CDR3. The V gene's germline CDR1 is SEHNR and CDR2 FQNEAQ (reference sequence). The sample is drawn from a study of regulatory T cells in long-lasting Graves disease. HTBI primers from iRepertoire and Arm-PCR of CDR3 regions yielded the TCR beta libraries. TCRdb reprocessed the multiplex PCR reads with MiXCR, giving one entry per CDR3 protein. Here the sample spans about 530,000 distinct CDR3 sequences, about 15% being singletons. These sequences were also reported in another study, on T cells in Graves' hyperthyroidism and ophthalmopathy.

This chain links TRBV7-9 with TRBJ2-7; either TRBD1 or TRBD2 may supply D (6 bases each). This TCR was recovered from a woman aged 40 to 65 with Graves disease. The sample here was peripheral blood mononuclear cells (PBMCs), taken at new diagnosis, from a patient treated with antithyroid drugs. The CDR3 DNA is TGTGCCGGCAGCTTAGCGTCGGGGGCTGGCGAGCAGTACTTC. Amino acid sequence: CAGSLASGAGEQYF.